The rows below give T cell receptor beta chains drawn from one sample of a study of blood T cell repertoires in COVID-19. This table comes from immunoSEQ multiplex PCR, and its TCRdb copy is limited to in-frame clones, with some not included. The table includes roughly 250,000 clones, 83% detected once. Sequencing was carried out using PBMCs or T cells enriched from blood (not recorded which). All receptors come from a woman in her 40s who had been exposed to COVID-19. CDR3s include the opening cysteine and the closing phenylalanine or tryptophan. The D gene is left open where the match is weak. The listing skips clone size in some rows; elsewhere it reads once, few, many or a size class.

D,size,J,V,CDR3,DNA
TRBD1,NA,TRBJ2-3,TRBV13,CASNHRDRFARTQYF,TGTGCCAGCAACCACCGGGACAGGTTTGCGAGGACGCAGTATTTT
NA,NA,TRBJ1-5,TRBV10-3,CAISDSVYDQPQHF,TGTGCCATCAGTGATTCAGTATACGATCAGCCCCAGCATTTT
TRBD1,many,TRBJ2-7,TRBV27,CASSPRAAGQGGYEQYF,TGTGCCAGCAGTCCTAGGGCAGCGGGACAGGGAGGCTACGAGCAGTACTTC
NA,NA,TRBJ1-5,TRBV5-1,CASSWGQGGDQPQHF,TGCGCCAGCAGCTGGGGGCAGGGTGGAGATCAGCCCCAGCATTTT
NA,NA,TRBJ2-6,TRBV5-1,CASTETGNSGANVLTF,TGCGCCAGCACCGAAACAGGGAACTCTGGGGCCAACGTCCTGACTTTC
TRBD1,once,TRBJ1-1,TRBV19,CASSQQGVGEAFF,TGTGCCAGTAGCCAACAGGGGGTTGGTGAAGCTTTCTTT
TRBD1,NA,TRBJ1-5,TRBV19,CASTRTGDMEPQHF,TGTGCCAGCACCCGGACAGGGGATATGGAGCCCCAGCATTTT
NA,few,TRBJ2-7,TRBV21-1,CASSKGCGTLNYEQYF,TGTGCCAGCAGCAAAGGATGCGGGACGTTGAATTACGAGCAGTACTTC
NA,few,TRBJ1-5,TRBV5-4,CASSPIDSSNQPQHF,TGTGCCAGCAGCCCGATAGACAGTAGCAATCAGCCCCAGCATTTT
TRBD1,NA,TRBJ2-1,TRBV5-4,CASSLGTGPNFF,TGTGCCAGCAGCCTAGGGACAGGTCCGAATTTCTTC
TRBD1,NA,TRBJ2-7,TRBV10-3,CAISGPGQGEAEQYF,TGTGCCATCAGTGGCCCCGGACAGGGGGAGGCGGAGCAGTACTTC
TRBD2,NA,TRBJ2-5,TRBV7-3,CASSPSRGAGAGETQYF,TGTGCCAGCAGCCCTTCCCGAGGAGCGGGGGCCGGGGAGACCCAGTACTTC
TRBD1,NA,TRBJ2-1,TRBV11-2,CASSLRASEGASSYNEQFF,TGTGCCAGCAGCTTACGGGCCAGCGAGGGGGCTAGCTCCTACAATGAGCAGTTCTTC
NA,NA,TRBJ1-2,TRBV6-2/TRBV6-3,CASSYSTGNYGYTF,TGTGCCAGCAGTTACTCGACAGGAAACTATGGCTACACCTTC
NA,NA,TRBJ1-4,TRBV4-1,CASSLLPGGDEKLFF,TGCGCCAGCAGCCTCCTCCCGGGGGGTGACGAAAAACTGTTTTTT
TRBD2,NA,TRBJ2-3,TRBV5-1,CASSTGTSDAADTQYF,TGCGCCAGCAGCACCGGGACTAGCGATGCCGCAGATACGCAGTATTTT
TRBD1,NA,TRBJ2-1,TRBV6-4,CASSVETGGYNEQFF,TGTGCCAGCAGTGTCGAGACAGGGGGTTACAATGAGCAGTTCTTC
TRBD1,NA,TRBJ1-2,TRBV18,CASSQLGQGPSYGYTF,TGTGCCAGCTCACAACTGGGACAGGGGCCTTCCTATGGCTACACCTTC